These 16 T cell receptor beta chains share one sample of origin, sequenced in a study of blood T cells in healthy people across ages. The second PCR ran roughly 6 to 11 cycles with a sample-barcoded 5' primer and J-beta primers. TCRdb redid the calling of the 5' RACE reads with MiXCR, one entry per CDR3 protein. This table has 1,500,000 or so distinct CDR3 sequences, 40% to 45% appearing once. The specimen was blood. These receptors all come from a woman aged 18-29 years in good health.

V usage is TRBV5-1 and J usage is TRBJ2-3, with TRBD2 identical over 11 bases. V gave up 0 bases and J gave up 0 bases; unmatched junction bases: 6. Looked up from germline, CDR1 is SGHRS and CDR2 is YFSETQ. The CDR3 loop spans 18 amino acids. The CDR3 reads CASSLELAGAPSTDTQYF. The DNA of the CDR3 is TGCGCCAGCAGCTTGGAACTAGCGGGGGCCCCTAGCACAGATACGCAGTATTTT.

This clonotype has only a few counts. J is TRBJ2-5 and V is TRBV27, with a weak D call TRBD1 (6 bases). Trimming took off 3 bases at V and 4 bases at J, with 15 bases between the two ends. The CDR3 totals 15 residues. Germline V CDR1 and CDR2: MNHEY, SMNVEV (reference sequence). CDR3 sequence: CASSFRDTNRETQYF. In DNA form, the CDR3 reads TGTGCCAGCAGTTTCCGGGACACCAACAGAGAGACCCAGTACTTC.

This clonotype was observed a few times. V gene TRBV6-5 combines with J gene TRBJ2-7, with 8 bases that match TRBD2. The CDR3 contains 15 residues. CDR1 and CDR2 (germline): MNHEY, SVGAGI. V was pared by 6 bases and J by 2 bases, with 9 bases of the junction left unmatched. The CDR3 reads CASSPRTSIAYEQYF. DNA of the CDR3: TGTGCCAGCAGCCCACGGACTAGCATCGCCTACGAGCAGTACTTC.

The V and J genes are TRBV5-1 and TRBJ2-7; possibly TRBD1 or TRBD2 for D (5 bases each). Germline CDR1 SGHRS, CDR2 YFSETQ. V was pared by 0 bases and J by 2 bases, with 12 bases between. This CDR3 has 15 amino acids. Written as DNA, the CDR3 is TGCGCCAGCAGCTTGGCGGGGCGCGCGACCTACGAGCAGTACTTC. It specifies CASSLAGRATYEQYF.

The rearrangement links TRBV19 to TRBJ1-5; weak D call: TRBD1 (5 bases). The CDR3 runs to 13 residues. V was shortened by 10 bases and J by 2 bases, with 12 bases between the two germline ends. Germline V gene lookup returns CDR1 LNHDA and CDR2 SQIVND (reference sequence). CDR3 sequence reads: CATRRGRNQPQHF. The CDR3 DNA sequence: TGTGCCACTCGCCGGGGCCGCAATCAGCCCCAGCATTTT. The full variable domain, completed using reference TRBV19 and TRBJ1-5, is DGGITQSPKYLFRKEGQNVTLSCEQNLNHDAMYWYRQDPGQGLRLIYYSQIVNDFQKGDIAEGYSVSREKKESFPLTVTSAQKNPTAFYLCATRRGRNQPQHFGDGTRLSIL.

The chain employs TRBV5-5 and TRBJ2-1, with D unclear. Germline V CDR1 and CDR2: SGHKS, YYEKEE (reference sequence). V was shortened by 0 bases and J by 10 bases, with 17 bases between the two germline ends. The CDR3 totals 15 residues. The chain's CDR3 is CASSLALGLTYEQFF. Here the CDR3 DNA reads TGTGCCAGCAGCTTGGCTCTCGGCTTGACCTACGAGCAGTTCTTC.

The CDR3 region is CSVEDLQTYEQYF. CDR3 coding DNA: TGCAGCGTTGAAGATCTTCAGACCTACGAGCAGTACTTC. The chain employs TRBV29-1 and TRBJ2-7, with D hard to call. Germline V gene data show CDR1 as SQVTM and CDR2 as ANQGSEA. This CDR3 region has 13 residues. Trimming stripped 0 bases from V and 2 bases from J, with 8 bases between.

The chain employs TRBV12-3 or TRBV12-4 and TRBJ2-1; the match to TRBD1 covers 7 bases. The CDR3 is 11 residues long. J lost 12 bases, V lost 7 bases, and 6 bases had no gene match. This chain's CDR3 is CASNNQGVQFF. DNA for the CDR3: TGTGCCAGCAACAACCAGGGGGTGCAGTTCTTC.

Comments on this clonotype: The CDR3 carries no conserved terminal phenylalanine or tryptophan, so it likely arises from a read error. The chain links TRBV20-1 to TRBJ2-3, with 7 bases fitting TRBD1. The CDR3 spans 14 residues. Germline-derived CDR1 and CDR2 are DFQATT and SNEGSKA (reference sequence). V was pared by 4 bases and J by 3 bases, with 7 bases of the junction left unmatched. The CDR3 DNA reads TGCAGTGCTATCGACAGGGTCTGGACAGATACGCAGTATTAT. Translated: CSAIDRVWTDTQYY.

This chain connects TRBV7-2 to TRBJ1-4; 8 bases are a match to TRBD1. The CDR3 contains 13 residues. With V trimmed by 5 bases and J by 13 bases, 9 bases remained unmatched. Looked up from germline, CDR1 is SGHTA and CDR2 is FQGNSA. The CDR3, as DNA: TGTGCCAGCAGCCCGGGGACAGGAGAAGGACTGTTTTTT. It encodes CASSPGTGEGLFF.

The chain carries TRBV6-1 and TRBJ2-7, with 12 nucleotides matching TRBD1. Germline loops: CDR1 MNHNS, CDR2 SASEGT. CDR3 length: 13 amino acids. The junction had 7 bases not matched to a gene; V was cut back by 8 bases and J by 8 bases. DNA for the CDR3: TGTGCCAGCCGGGACAGGGGGCAGGGAAAGCAGTACTTC. Translated: CASRDRGQGKQYF.

There are a few counts of this clonotype. This sequence joins TRBV4-1 and TRBJ2-1; 7 positions agree with TRBD2. CDR3 size: 17 residues. The germline V gene encodes CDR1 MGHRA and CDR2 YSYEKL. The trim removed 4 bases at V and 4 bases at J, leaving 13 bases unmatched. Written as DNA, the CDR3 is TGCGCCAGCAGCCCAACCTCAACGAGCGGGGCGTACAATGAGCAGTTCTTC. This codes for CASSPTSTSGAYNEQFF.

J is TRBJ2-7 and V is TRBV2, with 10 bases that match TRBD2. The CDR3 consists of 13 residues. Germline CDR1 and CDR2: SNHLY and FYNNEI. Here the CDR3 DNA reads TGTACCACCAAGCGGGAGGGCCCCTACGAGCAGTACTTC. Translated, it gives CTTKREGPYEQYF.

The chain carries TRBV6-5 and TRBJ1-6; possibly TRBD1 for D (6 bases). V was pared by 6 bases and J by 5 bases, with 11 bases between. Germline CDR1 and CDR2: MNHEY and SVGAGI. The CDR3 spans 14 residues. The CDR3 loop reads CASSSRGHNSPLHF. CDR3 in DNA: TGTGCCAGCAGCTCCAGGGGCCATAATTCACCCCTCCACTTT.

In this sample, this clonotype turned up a few times. This sequence joins TRBV18 and TRBJ2-1; D unresolved. The CDR3 sequence is 16 residues long. V was shortened by 6 bases and J by 0 bases, with 15 bases between the two germline ends. Germline V gene lookup returns CDR1 KGHSH and CDR2 LQKENI. The chain's CDR3 is CASSAQPPSSYNEQFF. Written as DNA, the CDR3 is TGTGCCAGCTCCGCCCAGCCCCCAAGCTCCTACAATGAGCAGTTCTTC. Filled out from reference TRBV18 and TRBJ2-1, the complete variable domain reads NAGVMQNPRHLVRRRGQEARLRCSPMKGHSHVYWYRQLPEEGLKFMVYLQKENIIDESGMPKERFSAEFPKEGPSILRIQQVVRGDSAAYFCASSAQPPSSYNEQFFGPGTRLTVL.

Details on this clonotype: The junction shows a germline mismatch at one end, possibly a read error. The V call is TRBV7-2, the J call TRBJ2-1; no clear D. Germline CDR1 reads SGHTA; CDR2 reads FQGNSA. The CDR3 extends over 12 amino acids. The CDR3 coding sequence is TGTGCCAGCAGTCCATATAACGGCGCTCAGATCTTC. This encodes CASSPYNGAQIF.